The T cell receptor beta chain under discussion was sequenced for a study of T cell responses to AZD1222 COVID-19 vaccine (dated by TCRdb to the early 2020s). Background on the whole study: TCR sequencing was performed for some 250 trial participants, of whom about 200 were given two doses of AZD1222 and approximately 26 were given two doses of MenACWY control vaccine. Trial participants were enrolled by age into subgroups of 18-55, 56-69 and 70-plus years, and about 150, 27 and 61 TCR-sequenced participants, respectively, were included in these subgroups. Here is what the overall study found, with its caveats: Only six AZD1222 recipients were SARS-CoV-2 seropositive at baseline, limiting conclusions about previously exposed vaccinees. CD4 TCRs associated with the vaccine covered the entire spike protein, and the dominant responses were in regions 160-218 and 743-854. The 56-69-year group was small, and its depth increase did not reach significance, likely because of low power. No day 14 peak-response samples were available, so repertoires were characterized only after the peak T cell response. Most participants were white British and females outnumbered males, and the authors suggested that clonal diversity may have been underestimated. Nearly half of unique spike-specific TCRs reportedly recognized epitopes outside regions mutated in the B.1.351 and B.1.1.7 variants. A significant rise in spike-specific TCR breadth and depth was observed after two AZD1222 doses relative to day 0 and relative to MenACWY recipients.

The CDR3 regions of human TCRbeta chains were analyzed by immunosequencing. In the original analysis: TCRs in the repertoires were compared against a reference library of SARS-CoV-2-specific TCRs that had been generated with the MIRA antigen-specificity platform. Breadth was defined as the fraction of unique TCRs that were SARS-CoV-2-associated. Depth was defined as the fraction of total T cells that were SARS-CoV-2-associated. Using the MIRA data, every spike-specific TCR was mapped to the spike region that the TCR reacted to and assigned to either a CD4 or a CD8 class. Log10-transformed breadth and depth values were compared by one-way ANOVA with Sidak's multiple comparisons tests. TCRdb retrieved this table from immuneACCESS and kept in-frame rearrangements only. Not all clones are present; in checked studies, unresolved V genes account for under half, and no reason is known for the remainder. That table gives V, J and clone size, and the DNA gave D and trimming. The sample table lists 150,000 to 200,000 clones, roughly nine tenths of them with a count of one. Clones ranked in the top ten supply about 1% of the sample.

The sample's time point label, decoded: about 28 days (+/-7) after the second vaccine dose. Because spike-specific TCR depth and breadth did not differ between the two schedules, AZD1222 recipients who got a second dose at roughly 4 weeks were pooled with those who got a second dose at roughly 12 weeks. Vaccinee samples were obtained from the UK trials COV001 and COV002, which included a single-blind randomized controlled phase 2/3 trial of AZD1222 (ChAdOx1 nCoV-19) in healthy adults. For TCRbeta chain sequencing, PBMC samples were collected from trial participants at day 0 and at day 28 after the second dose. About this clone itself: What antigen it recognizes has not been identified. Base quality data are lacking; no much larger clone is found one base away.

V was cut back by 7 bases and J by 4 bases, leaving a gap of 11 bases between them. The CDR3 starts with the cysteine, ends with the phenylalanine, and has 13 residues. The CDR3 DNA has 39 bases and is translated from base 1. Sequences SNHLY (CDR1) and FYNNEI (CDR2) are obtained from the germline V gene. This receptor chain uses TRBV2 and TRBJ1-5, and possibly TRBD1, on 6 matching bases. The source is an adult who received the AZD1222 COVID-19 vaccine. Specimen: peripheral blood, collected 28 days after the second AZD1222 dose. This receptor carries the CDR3 CASTQGMNQPQHF. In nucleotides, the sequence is TGTGCCAGCACGCAGGGGATGAATCAGCCCCAGCATTTT.